Detailed here is one T cell receptor beta chain. It has no known antigen specificity. Base qualities are not provided; no much larger clone lies one nucleotide away. Library generation was performed with the immunoSEQ multiplex PCR assay. For the multiplex PCR, a mixture combining 60 forward primers for TCR Vbeta segments and 13 reverse primers for TCR Jbeta segments was used. Amplification of the CDR3 region of rearranged TCR beta genes was performed with a multiplex PCR assay on genomic DNA. The Illumina HiSeq System was used to sequence the amplified TCR beta libraries as 87-base-pair reads. As for the original processing: A later analysis tallied 75 million to 85 million unique TCR beta chains across the 666 repertoires, and some 10 million of those chains were shared by two or more donors. Raw reads were error-corrected and collapsed into unique sequences with a nearest-neighbor algorithm that merged closely related sequences to remove PCR and sequencing errors. CDR3 sequences were aligned to IMGT reference sequences to assign V, D and J gene segments. For a sequence to be retained, a match of at least six nucleotides to both a V gene segment and a J gene segment was required. A rearrangement counted as productive if the CDR3 had no stop codons and remained in frame with V and J, and every other rearrangement counted as non-productive. CDR3 was defined according to IMGT convention as the region running from the second conserved V-encoded cysteine to the conserved J-encoded phenylalanine. The earlier analysis of approximately 500 of the donors excluded sequences that lacked an unambiguous match to a single V gene segment. An earlier analysis of a few hundred of the donors classified V segments as functional when productive rearrangements were above 56.7% and as segregating when the standard deviation between donors was above 5%. A statistical classification framework was developed to diagnose cytomegalovirus status using the catalog of TCR beta chain sequences. A later analysis assigned V and J genes by comparing TCR nucleotide sequences with IMGT/GENE-DB human TR gene sequences. In a later analysis, CDR3 sequences and most-parsimonious VDJ recombination scenarios were assigned using the TCRdist pipeline. In a later analysis, each TCR beta chain was defined by its CDR3 amino acid sequence together with its V-gene family, and reads without a unique V-gene family were excluded. In a later analysis, fewer than 600 highly shared, low-generation-probability nucleotide sequences were removed to address suspected cross-contamination and a sequencing artifact. For each public chain, a later analysis derived a clonal expansion index from normalized ranks of inferred template counts within each repertoire. In a later analysis, generation probabilities were computed using a VDJ recombination model fitted to out-of-frame rearrangements, and the results were checked against IGoR. A later analysis scored TCR-TCR, TCR-HLA and TCR-CMV co-occurrence with hypergeometric tests, applying a repertoire-size bias correction to TCR pairs. A later analysis estimated false discovery rates by permuting HLA or CMV assignments 20 times. In a later analysis, co-occurring TCRs were grouped using DBSCAN, and TCRdist sequence similarity was added for clustering within HLA-allele-positive subsets. Repertoires with fewer than 30,000 or more than 120,000 public chains were left out of co-occurrence clustering, as were about 5 repertoires with anomalous nucleotide sharing. TCRdb limited this immuneACCESS table to in-frame rearrangements with V and J called. A share of clones is missing; checked studies link under half to unresolved V genes, and the rest is unexplained. V, J and clone size are those of that table, while D and trimming were read from the DNA. Counted in this sample were fewer than 250,000 clones; approximately 79% of them appeared once. The ten most abundant clones make up 0.22% of the sample.

The CDR1 and CDR2 encoded by the germline V gene are SGHTA and FQGNSA. Including the terminal cysteine and phenylalanine, the CDR3 comprises 16 residues. CDR3 DNA is the only sequence kept; it has 48 bases, read in frame from the first base. V loses 6 bases at its end and J loses 7 bases; junction bases beyond the gene matches: 13. The cohort consisted of 600 to 750 healthy bone marrow donors. At the time of sampling, every cohort member was nominally healthy, though immune exposures that went unrecorded were likely present. The donor was CMV seronegative and belonged to the group of over 300 seronegative cohort members. Each donor provided a peripheral blood sample, and peripheral blood mononuclear cells were used for TCR beta sequencing. The Qiagen DNeasy Blood Extraction Kit was used to extract genomic DNA from the blood cell samples. The sample comes from a study of cytomegalovirus exposure and HLA in healthy donors (dated by TCRdb to the late 2010s). Study-wide context: An earlier analysis of approximately 590 of the donors reported more than 250 Gb of sequence data and around 120 million unique TCR beta sequences from roughly 200 million T cells. An early release covering roughly 640 HLA-typed donors comprised about 300 gigabases of sequencing data and roughly 85 million unique TCR sequences. The number of typed donors differed by locus: roughly 620-640 for A, B, C, DRB1 and DQB1; 500 to 550 for DQA1; approximately 610 for DPA1; and approximately 450 for DPB1. About 5 DR-DQ haplotypes were handled as single units for association and clustering, since linkage in the cohort was strong. To predict cytomegalovirus infection status, the study brought together high-throughput TCR immunosequencing, statistical association of individual TCRs with disease status, and machine learning. In the later analysis, no new phenotypic data were used to find candidate immune exposures; instead, reliance was placed on TCR beta sequences and their occurrence across donors. To decide whether each TCR beta V gene segment behaved as functional or pseudogenic, an earlier analysis of some 600 of the donors relied on high-throughput TCR beta sequencing. Both class I and class II loci were covered by HLA typing, at four-digit resolution. In a later analysis, previously published TCR beta repertoires from about 670 donors were re-analyzed and high-resolution HLA genotyping was added so that TCR occurrence patterns could be studied. Every discovery cohort repertoire had been produced on one sequencing platform. The T cell repertoires of around 730 subjects were profiled by immunosequencing and related to cytomegalovirus serostatus. Across about 370 genotyped donors of the cohort, an average of about 250,000 unique TCR beta nucleotide sequences per donor were sequenced, and 15% to 20% of those sequences were non-productive. Of the 398 genotyped donors, approximately 80% were placed in the genetic ancestry cluster associated with self-reported Caucasian donors. Alongside the repertoire data, information on donor age, sex, ethnicity and CMV serostatus was compiled. The study was designed to test whether signatures of past pathogen exposure could be identified by cataloging public T cell receptors. A separate validation cohort of over 95 different subjects was used in addition to the 666-subject first cohort. Genome-wide SNP genotypes for about 55% of the roughly 670 donors were used in a later genetic analysis, which treated that subset as a discovery cohort. Study-wide conclusions, independent of this receptor: A later analysis found that most CMV-associated TCR beta chains appeared HLA-restricted, with HLA associations seemingly driven largely by CMV exposure. Presence/absence analyses assumed roughly uniform sequencing depth across donors, an assumption that may not hold. According to a later genetic analysis, donors in an Asian-associated ancestry cluster had fewer N-insertions in productive TCRs than the approximately 630-donor mean. A few of the identified cytomegalovirus-associated TCR beta chains were confirmed in vitro to be specific for cytomegalovirus antigens. Because HLA typing was unavailable for some donors at each locus, only the typed subset was used in association tests. A further reported finding was that TCR beta sequences accurately predicted the HLA-A and HLA-B alleles for most subjects in the first cohort. A total of 164 TCR beta chains were listed by the study as associated with cytomegalovirus. Most TCR sequences were observed very rarely across donors, whereas some public TCRs were present in many individuals. It was suggested by the authors that the approach could potentially be generalized to other disease states and immunological phenotypes. In an earlier analysis of approximately 600 of the donors, most TCR beta V segments were observed in productive rearrangements about 87% or about 30% of the time, broadly matching IMGT annotations. In a later analysis, the rate of TCR association differed among HLA loci, with DRB1 alleles having the most associated TCRs and HLA-C alleles having the fewest. The only immune exposure information available for the cohort was CMV serostatus. Because the 87-base-pair reads could not distinguish some IMGT-functional V segments, including TRBV6-2 and TRBV6-3, those segments were excluded. V-gene and J-gene trimming of TCR beta chains was associated with a missense DCLRE1C variant in a later genetic analysis, and the association was replicated in an independent cohort. In a later analysis, HLA-associated TCR beta chains showed more clonal expansion and lower generation probabilities than non-associated chains that were equally common. Strong co-occurrence of HLA alleles, especially DR and DQ, made assigning TCR associations to individual alleles difficult. Correlated functional status among segregating V segments might be attributable to linkage disequilibrium, but an unknown experimental factor could not be ruled out. In a later analysis, 15,000 to 20,000 TCR beta sequences were associated with specific HLA alleles at a false discovery rate of 0.05. A cluster of highly shared sequence variants was judged likely to represent a technical artifact of the sequencing pipeline. In both the original and validation cohorts, the classifier was reported to diagnose cytomegalovirus status with high specificity and sensitivity. Only TCR beta chains were sequenced in this cohort, and the absence of alpha or paired-chain data limited detectable features. The earlier analysis of approximately 560 of the donors excluded fewer than 20 rarely observed V segments, including chromosome 9 orphons, because counts were too low. According to a later analysis, parvovirus B19, influenza, CMV and Epstein-Barr virus appeared linked to several top co-occurrence clusters.

The sequencing sample was made of PBMCs. In this chain, TRBV7-2 is recombined with TRBJ2-1; 9 bases in between match TRBD2. The clonotype was recovered from a girl aged 2 to 10 in good health and CMV-seronegative. The sequenced DNA is TGTGCCAGCAGTAGCCAGGGACTAGCCGTACATAATGAGCAGTTCTTC. Its protein product is CASSSQGLAVHNEQFF.